This T cell receptor (beta chain) was observed in a study of cytomegalovirus exposure and HLA in healthy donors. Donors had nominal health at sampling but likely had unrecorded immune exposures. Notes on this clone: Its target is not known.

The PCR contained 60 Vbeta and 13 Jbeta primers. Clones were sequenced by immunoSEQ multiplex PCR, and TCRdb holds only the in-frame ones, with some missing. The sample carries approximately 150,000 clones, over 60% recorded once. Trimming left V 5 bases short and J 1 base short, with 10 bases between. CDR3 length equals 14 residues. The germline V gene has CDR1 SGHTA and CDR2 FQGTGA. Findings and limits, study-wide: From TCR beta sequences, most subjects' HLA-A and HLA-B alleles were reportedly predicted accurately. Within an earlier analysis, most TCR beta V segments proved productive either about 87% or about 30% of the time.

The source is a woman aged 60 to 75 in good health and CMV-seronegative. Sequencing input: PBMCs. The V call is TRBV7-3, the J call TRBJ2-3; D is perhaps TRBD2 (6 bases). DNA for the CDR3: TGTGCCAGCAGCCGGTGGGGGGGCACAGATACGCAGTATTTT. Protein product: CASSRWGGTDTQYF.